The 29 T cell receptor beta chains in this list originate from one sample, sequenced in a study of blood T cell repertoires in COVID-19. Assay used: immunoSEQ multiplex PCR; TCRdb lists only in-frame clones, some missing. The data contain 210,000 or so clones, roughly 80% of them seen just once; the ten biggest clones take up 10%. The sample was peripheral blood. The receptors were sampled from an elderly woman with acute or convalescent COVID-19.

This clone was seen a single time. This sequence joins TRBV11-3 and TRBJ2-7; perhaps TRBD2 as D (6 bases). Germline CDR1 reads SGHNT; CDR2 reads YENEEA. V was clipped by 0 bases and J by 2 bases, with 11 bases between them. The CDR3 covers 15 residues. This chain's CDR3 is CASSLEEGAAYEQYF. DNA of the CDR3: TGTGCCAGCAGCTTAGAGGAGGGTGCGGCCTACGAGCAGTACTTC.

The rearrangement uses TRBV24-1 and TRBJ2-7; 9 bases are shared with TRBD1. There are 14 residues in the CDR3. The germline gives CDR1 KGHDR, CDR2 SFDVKD. The V segment lost 4 bases and the J segment 3 bases; nucleotides outside the gene matches: 3. The CDR3 DNA sequence: TGTGCCACCAGTGAGCAGGGACAGGGCTACGAGCAGTACTTC. Protein: CATSEQGQGYEQYF.

The V gene is TRBV7-2, the J gene TRBJ1-4; D is undetermined. The germline V gene has CDR1 SGHTA and CDR2 FQGNSA. The CDR3 length is 14 residues. The germline V and J ends were trimmed by 7 bases and 3 bases, with 12 bases remaining between them. The CDR3 reads CASTLGRANEKLFF. The CDR3 nucleotides read TGTGCCAGCACCTTGGGTCGGGCTAATGAAAAACTGTTTTTT.

The chain links TRBV14 to TRBJ2-3, with a possible D match to TRBD2 (5 bases). There are 16 residues in the CDR3. V lost 5 bases and J lost 2, with 17 bases in between. CDR1 and CDR2 from the germline V gene are SGHDN and FVKESK. For the CDR3, the DNA is TGTGCCAGCAGCAAAAATCCTAGCTACAACACAGATACGCAGTATTTT. Protein: CASSKNPSYNTDTQYF.

The chain uses TRBV10-3 and TRBJ2-1; TRBD2 matches 8 bases. Trimming at V came to 7 bases and at J to 4 bases, leaving 3 bases not matched to a gene. The CDR3 extends over 13 amino acids. Germline-derived CDR1 and CDR2 are ENHRY and SYGVKD. The CDR3 spells CAITEREYNEQFF. DNA of the CDR3: TGTGCCATCACGGAGCGGGAGTACAATGAGCAGTTCTTC.

V and J are TRBV29-1 and TRBJ2-3, with 8 nucleotides matching TRBD1. CDR1 and CDR2 (germline): SQVTM, ANQGSEA. The CDR3 runs 12 residues. V lost 6 bases and J lost 1; bases outside the gene matches: 0. The CDR3 sequence is CSVDRGTDTQYF. Written as DNA, the CDR3 is TGCAGCGTGGACAGGGGCACAGATACGCAGTATTTT.

The sample holds one count of this clone. The V call is TRBV7-2, the J call TRBJ2-1; TRBD2 is a possible D gene (5 bases). Germline lookup yields CDR1 SGHTA and CDR2 FQGNSA. Trimming took 4 bases from V and 10 from J, leaving 14 bases between them. The CDR3 contains 13 residues. CDR3 sequence: CASSSPEGWEQFF. CDR3 nucleotides: TGTGCCAGCAGCTCGCCAGAGGGTTGGGAGCAGTTCTTC. The full variable domain, with the rest looked up from reference TRBV7-2 and TRBJ2-1, is GAGVSQSPSNKVTEKGKDVELRCDPISGHTALYWYRQSLGQGLEFLIYFQGNSAPDKSGLPSDRFSAERTGGSVSTLTIQRTQQEDSAVYLCASSSPEGWEQFFGPGTRLTVL.

This chain links TRBV11-2 with TRBJ1-1, with no clear D. CDR3 length: 15 amino acids. Trimming shortened V by 0 bases and J by 4 bases, and 12 bases separated the two germline ends. Per germline, CDR1 SGHAT and CDR2 FQNNGV. CDR3 in amino acids: CASSLDTPVPTEAFF. The DNA of the CDR3 is TGTGCCAGCAGCTTAGATACCCCGGTCCCCACTGAAGCTTTCTTT.

The gene calls are TRBV30 and TRBJ2-7; D is unclear. The V gene lost 1 base and the J gene lost 5 bases, with 6 bases spanning the gap. This CDR3 region has 11 residues. Germline V gene lookup returns CDR1 GTSNPN and CDR2 SVGIG (reference sequence). This CDR3 is CAWSGGNEQYF. The CDR3 region has the DNA TGTGCCTGGAGTGGAGGAAACGAGCAGTACTTC. Supplemented by reference TRBV30 and TRBJ2-7, the full variable domain reads SQTIHQWPATLVQPVGSPLSLECTVEGTSNPNLYWYRQAAGRGLQLLFYSVGIGQISSEVPQNLSASRPQDRQFILSSKKLLLSDSGFYLCAWSGGNEQYFGPGTRLTVT.

The V gene is TRBV18, the J gene TRBJ2-7; D might be TRBD1 (5 bases). CDR3 size: 17 residues. Germline CDR1 is KGHSH and CDR2 is LQKENI. V was pared by 4 bases and J by 0 bases, with 19 bases between. Here the CDR3 DNA reads TGTGCCAGCTCACAAGGAAGCGCAGGGTCAGGCTCCTACGAGCAGTACTTC. Translating gives CASSQGSAGSGSYEQYF.

The chain carries TRBV18 and TRBJ1-1; no firm D call. The germline V and J ends were trimmed by 2 bases and 6 bases, with 10 bases remaining between them. The CDR3 extends over 13 amino acids. Germline lookup yields CDR1 KGHSH and CDR2 LQKENI. The CDR3 loop reads CASSPGGQAEAFF. CDR3 DNA sequence: TGTGCCAGCTCACCAGGAGGGCAGGCTGAAGCTTTCTTT.

The chain combines TRBV3-1 (or the pseudogene TRBV3-2) with TRBJ1-1, with D unclear. The germline V gene has CDR1 LGHDT and CDR2 YNNKEL (reference sequence). With 1 base removed from V and 0 bases from J, the gap between germline ends came to 6 bases. The CDR3 runs 14 residues. The CDR3 loop reads CASSQASVNTEAFF. The CDR3 DNA reads as TGTGCCAGCAGCCAAGCGTCGGTGAACACTGAAGCTTTCTTT.

This chain joins TRBV7-8 and TRBJ2-1; TRBD1 matches 8 bases. Germline V CDR1 and CDR2: SGHVS, FQNEAQ. V lost 0 bases, J lost 7 bases, and 5 bases stayed unmatched. The CDR3 extends over 15 amino acids. The chain's CDR3 is CASSLAGTGVNEQFF. In DNA, the CDR3 is TGTGCCAGCAGCTTAGCCGGGACAGGTGTGAATGAGCAGTTCTTC.

The genes are TRBV7-2 and TRBJ2-3; D possibly corresponds to TRBD2 (5 bases). From germline, CDR1 is SGHTA and CDR2 FQGNSA. Trimming stripped 5 bases from V and 2 bases from J, with 14 bases between. The CDR3 is made up of 15 amino acids. The CDR3 sequence is CASSHRGEVTDTQYF. In nucleotides, the CDR3 is TGTGCCAGCAGCCACCGGGGAGAAGTCACAGATACGCAGTATTTT.

The chain employs TRBV18 and TRBJ1-1; 7 bases line up with TRBD1. The CDR3 totals 17 residues. Losses at the gene ends were 3 bases for V and 0 bases for J; bases not matched to a gene: 10. CDR1 and CDR2 from the germline V gene are KGHSH and LQKENI. The CDR3 loop reads CASSPTEDRALNTEAFF. The CDR3 DNA sequence: TGTGCCAGCTCACCCACCGAAGACAGGGCCCTGAACACTGAAGCTTTCTTT. Variable domain in full (rest from reference TRBV18 and TRBJ1-1): NAGVMQNPRHLVRRRGQEARLRCSPMKGHSHVYWYRQLPEEGLKFMVYLQKENIIDESGMPKERFSAEFPKEGPSILRIQQVVRGDSAAYFCASSPTEDRALNTEAFFGQGTRLTVV.

This chain links TRBV12-5 with TRBJ2-5, with D maybe TRBD1 (5 bases). V dropped 1 base and J dropped 7 bases, with 10 bases sitting between them. Germline V CDR1 and CDR2: LGHNT, FRNRAP. The CDR3 loop spans 13 amino acids. In DNA, the CDR3 is TGTGCTAGTGGTTTGGGACAGAAGGGGACCCAGTACTTC. Translated, it gives CASGLGQKGTQYF.

The rearrangement links TRBV6-5 to TRBJ2-7; 7 nucleotides line up with TRBD1. Germline CDR1 MNHEY, CDR2 SVGAGI. The J segment lost 2 bases and the V segment lost 6 bases, leaving 4 bases of the junction unmatched. The CDR3 spans 13 residues. DNA for the CDR3: TGTGCCAGCAGGTTACAGGGGACCTACGAGCAGTACTTC. It translates to CASRLQGTYEQYF.

The V and J genes are TRBV12-5 and TRBJ2-3; 9 bases are a match to TRBD1. Germline assignment: CDR1 LGHNT and CDR2 FRNRAP. The CDR3 is 16 amino acids. The V and J ends lost 5 bases and 3 bases, in that order; junction bases with no gene match: 9. DNA for the CDR3: TGTGCTAGTGGTCGAGGTAGGGGACAGGGTACAGATACGCAGTATTTT. As protein: CASGRGRGQGTDTQYF.

The gene calls are TRBV7-2 and TRBJ1-5; 7 bases are shared with TRBD1. CDR3 length equals 16 residues. V dropped 2 bases and J dropped 4; count of bases not matched to a gene: 8. In germline, CDR1 is SGHTA, CDR2 FQGNSA. CDR3 residues: CASSLSIPDRNQPQHF. CDR3 in DNA: TGTGCCAGCAGCTTATCGATTCCGGACAGGAATCAGCCCCAGCATTTT.

The chain carries TRBV6-1 and TRBJ2-1; the D gene is possibly TRBD2 (6 bases). The CDR3 consists of 15 residues. In germline, CDR1 is MNHNS, CDR2 SASEGT. V was trimmed by 3 bases and J by 3 bases, leaving 12 bases between them. The CDR3 DNA reads TGTGCCAGCAGTGATCATGCGGGAAGCTACAATGAGCAGTTCTTC. Protein product: CASSDHAGSYNEQFF.

This clone turned up a few times. This chain joins TRBV24-1 and TRBJ1-2; no clear D. Germline values: CDR1 KGHDR, CDR2 SFDVKD. The CDR3 has 14 amino acids. The germline V and J ends were trimmed by 4 bases and 5 bases, with 13 bases remaining between them. The DNA for the CDR3 is TGTGCCACCAGTGACTTAACCCGAGGGTATGGCTACACCTTC. This translates into CATSDLTRGYGYTF.

Comments on this clone: A read error may produce the germline difference seen at one junction end. The chain links TRBV7-7 to TRBJ2-5, with TRBD1 identical over 7 bases. CDR1 and CDR2 (germline): SSHAT, FNYEAQ (reference sequence). CDR3 length: 16 amino acids. CDR3: CASSSRQGVGQETQYF. CDR3 nucleotides: TGTGCTAGCAGCTCCCGACAGGGTGTAGGCCAAGAGACCCAGTACTTC.

The CDR3 sequence is CASSFQGVDTGELFF. The CDR3 region has the DNA TGTGCCAGCAGTTTTCAGGGGGTAGACACCGGGGAGCTGTTTTTT. The chain uses TRBV6-2 or TRBV6-3 and TRBJ2-2, with TRBD1 matching 7 bases. Germline V gene lookup returns CDR1 MNHEY and CDR2 SVGEGT. CDR3 length: 15 residues. After removal of 4 bases from V and 3 bases from J, the junction contained 5 bases not matched to a gene.

J is TRBJ2-7 and V is TRBV10-2, with 11 nucleotides matching TRBD1. The CDR3 sequence is 14 residues long. Germline CDR1 WSHSY, CDR2 SAAADI. The V and J ends lost 5 bases and 5 bases, in that order; junction bases with no gene match: 5. This CDR3 reads CASSRTGGFHEQYF. The CDR3 coding sequence is TGCGCCAGCAGTAGGACAGGGGGCTTTCACGAGCAGTACTTC.

The chain employs TRBV12-5 and TRBJ1-4; D may be TRBD1 (6 bases). CDR1 is LGHNT, CDR2 FRNRAP, per germline. V dropped 6 bases and J dropped 5 bases, with 16 bases sitting between them. CDR3 length: 15 residues. CDR3 amino acids: CASGIGTHGNEKLFF. CDR3 DNA sequence: TGTGCTAGTGGCATCGGGACACATGGCAATGAAAAACTGTTTTTT.

This sequence joins TRBV3-1 (or the pseudogene TRBV3-2) and TRBJ2-2, with 8 positions matching TRBD2. This CDR3 comprises 14 residues. Germline V gene sequence: CDR1 LGHDT, CDR2 YNNKEL (reference sequence). The J segment lost 6 bases and the V segment lost 8 bases, leaving 8 bases of the junction unmatched. Here the CDR3 reads CASASGSFPGELFF. CDR3 nucleotide sequence: TGTGCCAGCGCAAGCGGGAGTTTTCCCGGGGAGCTGTTTTTT.

The V and J genes are TRBV7-8 and TRBJ2-3; 8 bases are shared with TRBD2. The CDR3 length is 16 residues. Germline V gene data show CDR1 as SGHVS and CDR2 as FQNEAQ. V dropped 0 bases and J dropped 3; count of bases not matched to a gene: 5. CDR3 protein: CASSLASGGPTDTQYF. For the CDR3, the DNA is TGTGCCAGCAGCTTAGCATCGGGGGGGCCAACAGATACGCAGTATTTT.

The V gene is TRBV5-6, the J gene TRBJ2-1; TRBD2 matches 11 bases. This CDR3 is 15 amino acids long. V gave up 3 bases and J gave up 6 bases; unmatched junction bases: 5. Germline CDR1 and CDR2: SGHDT and YYEEEE. The chain's CDR3 is CASSYTSGGVNEQFF. CDR3 in DNA: TGTGCCAGCAGCTATACTAGCGGGGGCGTCAATGAGCAGTTCTTC.

The CDR3 coding sequence is TGTGCCAGCAGCCCCTGGGAGGGCGGCTACACCTTC. Residues: CASSPWEGGYTF. The chain uses TRBV7-9 and TRBJ1-2; D is unresolved. The germline V and J ends were trimmed by 5 bases and 8 bases, with 12 bases remaining between them. The CDR3 totals 12 residues. Germline V gene data show CDR1 as SEHNR and CDR2 as FQNEAQ (reference sequence).